The 5 T cell receptor beta chains below were found in one sample sequenced in a study of preoperative IRX-2 immunotherapy in early breast cancer. Measured with immunoSEQ multiplex PCR; TCRdb has only the in-frame clones, and not every one. The table lists about 62,000 clones, roughly 95% of them singletons. Treatment: preoperative locoregional IRX-2 cytokine immunotherapy. This material was acquired from a patient treated with IRX-2 immunotherapy. The receptors here all came from a human donor with breast cancer.

This clone was seen once. This chain uses TRBV28 with TRBJ2-7, with D tentatively TRBD1 (5 bases). The V end was cut by 2 bases, the J end by 4 bases, with 15 bases between. This CDR3 region has 15 residues. Germline V gives CDR1 MDHEN, CDR2 SYDVKM. CDR3 in amino acids: CASSLGAAPSYEQYF. The DNA of the CDR3 is TGTGCCAGCAGTTTAGGGGCAGCCCCAAGTTACGAGCAGTACTTC.

The CDR3, as DNA: TGTGCCAGCAGCTTGGCTAGGAGCTCCTACAATGAGCAGTTCTTC. Translating gives CASSLARSSYNEQFF. The chain couples TRBV5-8 to TRBJ2-1; D gene ambiguous. V gave up 0 bases and J gave up 0 bases, with 7 bases separating them. Germline V gene data show CDR1 as SGHTS and CDR2 as YDEGEE. The CDR3 loop spans 15 amino acids.

This chain joins TRBV7-2 and TRBJ1-1, with D tentatively TRBD1 (5 bases). With 1 base removed from V and 6 bases from J, the gap between germline ends came to 15 bases. Germline CDR1 SGHTA, CDR2 FQGNSA. The CDR3 totals 15 residues. CDR3 nucleotide sequence: TGTGCCAGCAGCTTAGTCCCAGGGACTAATGCTGAAGCTTTCTTT. Translating gives CASSLVPGTNAEAFF.

This clone was recorded a few times. The rearrangement links TRBV7-6 to TRBJ1-2, with D unresolved. This CDR3 spans 15 amino acids. Between the trimmed V and J ends, which lost 5 bases and 3 bases, there was a span of 16 bases. Germline CDR1 is SGHVS and CDR2 is FNYEAQ. The CDR3 spells CASSTGVGQHYGYTF. CDR3 sequence (DNA): TGTGCCAGCAGCACCGGGGTAGGGCAGCACTATGGCTACACCTTC. The whole variable domain, filled in from reference TRBV7-6 and TRBJ1-2, reads GAGVSQSPRYKVTKRGQDVALRCDPISGHVSLYWYRQALGQGPEFLTYFNYEAQQDKSGLPNDRFSAERPEGSISTLTIQRTEQRDSAMYRCASSTGVGQHYGYTFGSGTRLTVV.

This chain joins TRBV6-1 and TRBJ1-6, with D tentatively TRBD1 (5 bases). Per the germline V gene, CDR1 is MNHNS and CDR2 is SASEGT. The CDR3 is 12 amino acids. Trimming pared 1 base from V and 13 bases from J, leaving 8 bases between. CDR3 DNA: TGTGCCAGCAGTGAAGGTGGGGGGCCCCTCCACTTT. It codes for CASSEGGGPLHF.